A selection of T cell receptor beta chains follows, all from one sample in a study of cytomegalovirus exposure and HLA in healthy donors. Libraries were prepared by immunoSEQ multiplex PCR; TCRdb keeps only in-frame clonotypes and omits some of them. This sample's clone table lists 130,000 or so clones. Sequenced input: PBMCs. The receptors were sampled from an older woman in good health and CMV-seronegative. The CDR3 runs from the conserved cysteine through the conserved F or W. Fields, in order: D gene, V gene, J gene, CDR3 DNA, CDR3 protein. D genes are given only for firm matches.

d_gene: .
v_gene: TRBV18
j_gene: TRBJ2-5
CDR3nt: TGTGCCAGCTCACCTCCGACAGATCAAGAGACCCAGTACTTC
CDR3aa: CASSPPTDQETQYF

d_gene: TRBD1
v_gene: TRBV2
j_gene: TRBJ2-2
CDR3nt: TGTGCCGAAGGGACAGGGGACACCGGGGAGCTGTTTTTT
CDR3aa: CAEGTGDTGELFF

d_gene: TRBD1
v_gene: TRBV27
j_gene: TRBJ1-1
CDR3nt: TGTGCCAGCAGTTTTATTTGGACAGGGGCTGAAGCTTTCTTT
CDR3aa: CASSFIWTGAEAFF

d_gene: .
v_gene: TRBV28
j_gene: TRBJ1-5
CDR3nt: TGTGCCAGCAGCCCAGGGGATAAGCGATCGAGACAGCCCCAGCATTTT
CDR3aa: CASSPGDKRSRQPQHF

d_gene: .
v_gene: TRBV7-2
j_gene: TRBJ2-7
CDR3nt: TGTGCCAGCAGCTTAGTTGGGAGGACCTACGAGCAGTACTTC
CDR3aa: CASSLVGRTYEQYF

d_gene: TRBD1
v_gene: TRBV10-1
j_gene: TRBJ2-7
CDR3nt: TGCGCCAGCAGTGACGGGGGGACAGGGAAAAACGAGCAGTACTTC
CDR3aa: CASSDGGTGKNEQYF

d_gene: TRBD2
v_gene: TRBV30
j_gene: TRBJ2-7
CDR3nt: TGTGCCTGGAGCCGAAGCGTGGGACTAGCGGGAGGGCCCTACGAGCAGTACTTC
CDR3aa: CAWSRSVGLAGGPYEQYF

d_gene: .
v_gene: TRBV19
j_gene: TRBJ2-7
CDR3nt: TGTGCCACCGCAGATATCCGCTACGAGCAGTACTTC
CDR3aa: CATADIRYEQYF

d_gene: TRBD2
v_gene: TRBV5-1
j_gene: TRBJ2-1
CDR3nt: TGCGCCAGCAGCCCCGGGACTAGCTACTCAAATGAGCAGTTCTTC
CDR3aa: CASSPGTSYSNEQFF

d_gene: TRBD1
v_gene: TRBV28
j_gene: TRBJ2-7
CDR3nt: TGTGCCAGCAGTTTCCCAGACAGGGGGCTCTACGAGCAGTACTTC
CDR3aa: CASSFPDRGLYEQYF

d_gene: .
v_gene: TRBV5-6
j_gene: TRBJ1-6
CDR3nt: TGTGCCAGCAGCTTGATGGCTTCCTATAATTCACCCCTCCACTTT
CDR3aa: CASSLMASYNSPLHF

d_gene: .
v_gene: TRBV6-6
j_gene: TRBJ1-4
CDR3nt: TGTGCCAGCAGCTCACAGGGACCTAATGAAAAACTGTTTTTT
CDR3aa: CASSSQGPNEKLFF

d_gene: .
v_gene: TRBV23-1
j_gene: TRBJ2-3
CDR3nt: TGCGCCAGCAGTTCCCCCCCCCAGGGAGATACGCAGTATTTT
CDR3aa: CASSSPPQGDTQYF

d_gene: .
v_gene: TRBV29-1
j_gene: TRBJ2-5
CDR3nt: TGCAGCGTTGTCAGGGGCGATGGGTGGACCCAGTACTTC
CDR3aa: CSVVRGDGWTQYF

d_gene: .
v_gene: TRBV5-1
j_gene: TRBJ2-6
CDR3nt: TGCGCCAGCAGCTTGGTAGGGGACTCTGGGGCCAACGTCCTGACTTTC
CDR3aa: CASSLVGDSGANVLTF

d_gene: .
v_gene: TRBV7-3
j_gene: TRBJ2-2
CDR3nt: TGTGCCAGCAGCTTAGGGACAACGAACACCGGGGAGCTGTTTTTT
CDR3aa: CASSLGTTNTGELFF

d_gene: .
v_gene: TRBV28
j_gene: TRBJ2-7
CDR3nt: TGTGCCAGCAGGACAGGCTACGAGCAGTACTTC
CDR3aa: CASRTGYEQYF

d_gene: .
v_gene: TRBV27
j_gene: TRBJ2-1
CDR3nt: TGTGCCAGCAGTTTCGTCCTCTCCTACAATGAGCAGTTCTTC
CDR3aa: CASSFVLSYNEQFF

d_gene: .
v_gene: TRBV28
j_gene: TRBJ1-1
CDR3nt: TGTGCCAGCAGTTTAGGGGGCTGGGACACTGAAGCTTTCTTT
CDR3aa: CASSLGGWDTEAFF

d_gene: .
v_gene: TRBV4-1
j_gene: TRBJ1-4
CDR3nt: TGCGCCAGCAGTCTTTCGGACTCAAATGAAAAACTGTTTTTT
CDR3aa: CASSLSDSNEKLFF

d_gene: TRBD2
v_gene: TRBV4-1
j_gene: TRBJ2-5
CDR3nt: TGCGCCAGCAGCCAAGCGCGGCGGGGGGCGAGAAATCAAGAGACCCAGTACTTC
CDR3aa: CASSQARRGARNQETQYF

d_gene: .
v_gene: TRBV6-6
j_gene: TRBJ2-7
CDR3nt: TGTGCCAGCAGCGGCCTTTCCCGGGACTTCTCCTACGAGCAGTACTTC
CDR3aa: CASSGLSRDFSYEQYF

d_gene: .
v_gene: TRBV18
j_gene: TRBJ2-6
CDR3nt: TGTGCCAGCTCACCCAACTCTGGGGCCAACGTCCTGACTTTC
CDR3aa: CASSPNSGANVLTF

d_gene: .
v_gene: TRBV4-1
j_gene: TRBJ2-6
CDR3nt: TGCGCCAGCAGCCGGAGGGCCGGGGGACAGAAGGACTCTGGGGCCAACGTCCTGACTTTC
CDR3aa: CASSRRAGGQKDSGANVLTF

d_gene: .
v_gene: TRBV4-1
j_gene: TRBJ2-7
CDR3nt: TGCGCCAGCAGCCAACCCACCTCCGGAGTAGAGCAGTACTTC
CDR3aa: CASSQPTSGVEQYF

d_gene: TRBD1
v_gene: TRBV28
j_gene: TRBJ1-1
CDR3nt: TGTGCCAGCAGTAGGGACAGGGCGCCTCTGAACACTGAAGCTTTCTTT
CDR3aa: CASSRDRAPLNTEAFF

d_gene: .
v_gene: TRBV2
j_gene: TRBJ2-3
CDR3nt: TGTGCCAGCACGAGAAGGGCAGGGAGGAACACAGATACGCAGTATTTT
CDR3aa: CASTRRAGRNTDTQYF

d_gene: TRBD1
v_gene: TRBV2
j_gene: TRBJ2-5
CDR3nt: TGTGCCAGCAGTGAAGCGCTCGGGACAGGGGTACAAGAGACCCAGTACTTC
CDR3aa: CASSEALGTGVQETQYF

d_gene: TRBD1
v_gene: TRBV7-8
j_gene: TRBJ2-2
CDR3nt: TGTGCCAGCAGTCGAGGGACAGGGGCGGGCGGGGAGCTGTTTTTT
CDR3aa: CASSRGTGAGGELFF

d_gene: TRBD2
v_gene: TRBV6-5
j_gene: TRBJ2-2
CDR3nt: TGTGCCAGCAGTTCACTAGCGGGGGGGACCGCCGGGGAGCTGTTTTTT
CDR3aa: CASSSLAGGTAGELFF

d_gene: .
v_gene: TRBV9
j_gene: TRBJ1-1
CDR3nt: TGTGCCAGCAGCGTAGGCAGGAACACTGAAGCTTTCTTT
CDR3aa: CASSVGRNTEAFF

d_gene: .
v_gene: TRBV5-1
j_gene: TRBJ1-4
CDR3nt: TGCGCCAGCAGCTGGACAGATCGGAGAGGTGAAAAACTGTTTTTT
CDR3aa: CASSWTDRRGEKLFF

d_gene: .
v_gene: TRBV7-9
j_gene: TRBJ2-7
CDR3nt: TGTGCCAGCAGCCAATCCAGGGGCGAGCAGTACTTC
CDR3aa: CASSQSRGEQYF

d_gene: TRBD1
v_gene: TRBV6-1
j_gene: TRBJ2-7
CDR3nt: TGTGCCAGCAGTGATTCTAGGACAGGGGGTAGTTACGAGCAGTACTTC
CDR3aa: CASSDSRTGGSYEQYF

d_gene: .
v_gene: TRBV5-1
j_gene: TRBJ1-1
CDR3nt: TGCGCCAGCAGCTCTCACCCGGAGGGAGGCGAAGCTTTCTTT
CDR3aa: CASSSHPEGGEAFF

d_gene: TRBD1
v_gene: TRBV5-1
j_gene: TRBJ2-7
CDR3nt: TGCGCCAGCAGCGCGGGACAGGGGTTCAACGAGCAGTACTTC
CDR3aa: CASSAGQGFNEQYF

d_gene: .
v_gene: TRBV19
j_gene: TRBJ1-1
CDR3nt: TGTGCCAGTAGTTATACACAGAACACTGAAGCTTTCTTT
CDR3aa: CASSYTQNTEAFF